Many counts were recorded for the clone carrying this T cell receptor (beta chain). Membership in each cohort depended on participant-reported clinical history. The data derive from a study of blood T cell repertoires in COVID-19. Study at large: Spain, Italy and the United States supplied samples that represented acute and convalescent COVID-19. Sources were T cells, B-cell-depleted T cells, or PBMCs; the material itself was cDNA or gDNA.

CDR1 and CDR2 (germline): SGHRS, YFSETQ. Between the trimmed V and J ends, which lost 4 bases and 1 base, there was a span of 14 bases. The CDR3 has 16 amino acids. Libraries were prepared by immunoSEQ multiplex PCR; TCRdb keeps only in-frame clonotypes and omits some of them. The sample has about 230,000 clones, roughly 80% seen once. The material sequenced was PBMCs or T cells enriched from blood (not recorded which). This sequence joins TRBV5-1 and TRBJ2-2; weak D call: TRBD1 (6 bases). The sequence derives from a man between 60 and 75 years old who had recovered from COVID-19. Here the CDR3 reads CASSPQIQGNTGELFF. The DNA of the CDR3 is TGCGCCAGCAGCCCGCAGATACAGGGGAACACCGGGGAGCTGTTTTTT.